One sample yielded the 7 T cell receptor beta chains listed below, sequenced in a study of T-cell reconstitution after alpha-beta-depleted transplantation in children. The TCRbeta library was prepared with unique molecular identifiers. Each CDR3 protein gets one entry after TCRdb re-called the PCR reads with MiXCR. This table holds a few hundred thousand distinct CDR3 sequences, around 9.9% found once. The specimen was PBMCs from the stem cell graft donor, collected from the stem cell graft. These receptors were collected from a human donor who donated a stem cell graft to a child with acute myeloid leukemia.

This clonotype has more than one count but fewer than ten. The CDR3 is CASSPPDRDGYEQYF. In nucleotides, the CDR3 is TGCGCCAGCAGCCCGCCGGACAGGGACGGCTACGAGCAGTACTTC. This rearrangement joins TRBV5-1 to TRBJ2-7; 8 positions match TRBD1. The CDR3 spans 15 residues. The junction had 9 bases not matched to a gene; V was cut back by 4 bases and J by 3 bases. Germline values: CDR1 SGHRS, CDR2 YFSETQ.

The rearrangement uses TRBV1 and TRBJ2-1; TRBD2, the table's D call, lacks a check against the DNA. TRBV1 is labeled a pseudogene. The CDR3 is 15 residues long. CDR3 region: CTSSQESLAVIEQFF. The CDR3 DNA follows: TGCACCAGCAGCCAAGAATCTCTAGCCGTTATTGAGCAGTTCTTC.

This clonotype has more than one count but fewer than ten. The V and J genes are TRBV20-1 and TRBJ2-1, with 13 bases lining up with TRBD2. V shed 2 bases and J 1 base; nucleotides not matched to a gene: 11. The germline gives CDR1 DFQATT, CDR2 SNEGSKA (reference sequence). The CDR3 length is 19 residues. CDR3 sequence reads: CSARPSVGLAGISYNEQFF. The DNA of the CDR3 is TGCAGTGCTAGACCGTCGGTGGGACTAGCGGGGATATCCTACAATGAGCAGTTCTTC.

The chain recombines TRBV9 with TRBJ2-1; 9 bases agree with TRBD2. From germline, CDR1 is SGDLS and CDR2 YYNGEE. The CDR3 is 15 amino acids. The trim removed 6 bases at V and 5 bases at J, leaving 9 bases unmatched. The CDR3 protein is CASTPYEREDNEQFF. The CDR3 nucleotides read TGTGCCAGCACCCCCTATGAGCGGGAGGACAATGAGCAGTTCTTC. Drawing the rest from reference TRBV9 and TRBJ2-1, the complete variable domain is DSGVTQTPKHLITATGQRVTLRCSPRSGDLSVYWYQQSLDQGLQFLIQYYNGEERAKGNILERFSAQQFPDLHSELNLSSLELGDSALYFCASTPYEREDNEQFFGPGTRLTVL.

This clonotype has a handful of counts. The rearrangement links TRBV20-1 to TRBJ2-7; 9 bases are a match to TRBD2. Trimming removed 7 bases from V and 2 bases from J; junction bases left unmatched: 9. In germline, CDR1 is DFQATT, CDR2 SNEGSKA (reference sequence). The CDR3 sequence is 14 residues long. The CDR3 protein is CSVPGLATTYEQYF. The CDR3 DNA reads TGCAGTGTTCCCGGACTAGCGACCACCTACGAGCAGTACTTC.

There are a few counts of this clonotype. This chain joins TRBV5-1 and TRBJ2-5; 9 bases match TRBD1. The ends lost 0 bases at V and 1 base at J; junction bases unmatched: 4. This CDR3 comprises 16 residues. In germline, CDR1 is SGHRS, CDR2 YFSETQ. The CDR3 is CASSLANRGRQETQYF. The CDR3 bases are TGCGCCAGCAGCTTGGCCAACAGGGGGCGCCAAGAGACCCAGTACTTC.

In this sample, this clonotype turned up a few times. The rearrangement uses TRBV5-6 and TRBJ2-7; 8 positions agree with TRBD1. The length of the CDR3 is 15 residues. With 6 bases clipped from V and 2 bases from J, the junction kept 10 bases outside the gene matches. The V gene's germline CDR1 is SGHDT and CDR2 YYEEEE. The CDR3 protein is CASIHRGDRPYEQYF. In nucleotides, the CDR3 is TGTGCCAGCATCCATAGGGGGGACAGGCCCTACGAGCAGTACTTC.